These 3 T cell receptor beta chains share one sample of origin, sequenced in a study of T cells in localized non-small cell lung cancer. This table comes from immunoSEQ multiplex PCR, and its TCRdb copy is limited to in-frame clones, with some not included. The table includes 70,000 or so clones, approximately 84% detected once. The sample was peripheral blood, taken before any cancer treatment. The source of these receptors is a female donor of 60 years or more with stage I lung adenocarcinoma.

This clone has just a few counts. The chain employs TRBV7-2 and TRBJ2-7, with D perhaps matching TRBD2 (6 bases). The CDR3 consists of 14 residues. V lost 5 bases and J lost 6, with 17 bases in between. Germline CDR1 reads SGHTA; CDR2 reads FQGNSA. CDR3 bases: TGTGCCAGCAGCGGGAGGAGTAGGGGTAGCGAGCAGTACTTC. As protein: CASSGRSRGSEQYF. Full variable domain (remainder filled in from reference TRBV7-2 and TRBJ2-7): GAGVSQSPSNKVTEKGKDVELRCDPISGHTALYWYRQSLGQGLEFLIYFQGNSAPDKSGLPSDRFSAERTGGSVSTLTIQRTQQEDSAVYLCASSGRSRGSEQYFGPGTRLTVT.

As regards this clone: This same CDR3 is encoded by further DNA sequences in the sample. J is TRBJ1-1 and V is TRBV6-1, with D maybe TRBD1 (6 bases). V was trimmed by 2 bases and J by 8 bases, leaving 9 bases between them. CDR3 length equals 12 residues. The V gene's germline CDR1 is MNHNS and CDR2 SASEGT. For the CDR3, the DNA is TGTGCCAGCAGTGAAACGGGGGGCGAAGCTTTCTTT. Translating it yields CASSETGGEAFF.

In this sample, this clone turned up once. The chain combines TRBV15 with TRBJ1-2, with D possibly being TRBD1 (5 bases). The V gene's germline CDR1 is LNHNV and CDR2 YYDKDF (reference sequence). V gave up 1 base and J gave up 2 bases, with 11 bases separating them. CDR3 length: 15 amino acids. The CDR3 region has the DNA TGTGCCACCAGCAGAGGGGACGGAACAAACTATGGCTACACCTTC. Its translation is CATSRGDGTNYGYTF.